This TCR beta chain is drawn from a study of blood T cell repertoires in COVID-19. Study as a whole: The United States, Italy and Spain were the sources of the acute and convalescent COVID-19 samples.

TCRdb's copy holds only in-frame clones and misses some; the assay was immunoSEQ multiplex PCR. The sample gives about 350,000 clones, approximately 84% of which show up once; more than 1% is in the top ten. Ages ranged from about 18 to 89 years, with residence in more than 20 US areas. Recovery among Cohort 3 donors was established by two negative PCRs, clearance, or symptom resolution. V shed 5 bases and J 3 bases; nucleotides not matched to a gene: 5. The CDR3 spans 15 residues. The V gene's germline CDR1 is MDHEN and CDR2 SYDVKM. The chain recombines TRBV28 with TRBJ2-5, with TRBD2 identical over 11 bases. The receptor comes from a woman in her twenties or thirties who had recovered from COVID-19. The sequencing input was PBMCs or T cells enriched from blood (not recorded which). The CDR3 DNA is TGTGCCAGCAGTGATAGCGGGGGGGCTAAAGAGACCCAGTACTTC. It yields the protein CASSDSGGAKETQYF.